The 8 T cell receptor beta chains below come from one sample, sequenced in a study of blood T cells in healthy people across ages. Using a J-beta primer mix together with a sample-barcoded 5' primer, a second PCR was run for about 7 to 12 cycles. TCRdb fed the 5' RACE reads into MiXCR, producing one record per CDR3 protein. The data contain approximately 810,000 distinct CDR3 sequences, 29% of them singletons. The specimen was blood. Receptors were obtained from an elderly woman in good health.

The V call is TRBV10-2, the J call TRBJ2-1, with TRBD2 matching over 11 bases. Germline values: CDR1 WSHSY, CDR2 SAAADI. V was clipped by 6 bases and J by 13 bases; unmatched bases: 8. This CDR3 contains 13 residues. The CDR3 nucleotides are TGCGCCAGCAGGACTAGCGGGGAAGAGACCCAGTTCTTC. Protein: CASRTSGEETQFF.

The chain carries TRBV7-2 and TRBJ2-2; no reliable D call. The CDR3 contains 14 residues. Germline V gene data show CDR1 as SGHTA and CDR2 as FQGNSA. V shed 5 bases and J shed 4 bases, with 11 bases lying between them. CDR3 residues: CASSPGRSTGELFF. CDR3 nucleotide sequence: TGTGCCAGCAGCCCTGGAAGATCCACCGGGGAGCTGTTTTTT.

This clonotype was detected ten times or more. The gene calls are TRBV11-2 and TRBJ2-7; 10 bases align to TRBD2. V dropped 3 bases and J dropped 3; count of bases not matched to a gene: 11. Germline V gene sequence: CDR1 SGHAT, CDR2 FQNNGV. The CDR3 covers 17 residues. CDR3 residues: CASSFSSGGLIHYEQYF. CDR3 DNA sequence: TGTGCCAGCAGCTTCTCTAGCGGGGGCCTTATTCACTACGAGCAGTACTTC.

At least ten counts were recorded for this clonotype. CDR3 sequence reads: CASSPVQETQYF. The CDR3 DNA sequence: TGTGCCAGCAGCCCAGTCCAGGAGACCCAGTACTTC. The chain links TRBV7-2 to TRBJ2-5; D unclear. From germline, CDR1 is SGHTA and CDR2 FQGNSA. CDR3 length: 12 residues. Trimming pared 5 bases from V and 5 bases from J, leaving 9 bases between.

The table lists this clonotype with a few counts. A junction boundary mismatches the germline segment, possibly from a read error. The chain employs TRBV7-9 and TRBJ2-1; the D is unclear. The CDR3 is 15 residues long. Per the germline V gene, CDR1 is SEHNR and CDR2 is FQNEAQ (reference sequence). The CDR3 sequence is CAGSLGSVRNNEQFF. Here the CDR3 DNA reads TGTGCCGGCAGCTTGGGGTCGGTGCGTAACAATGAGCAGTTCTTC.

A note on this clonotype: A much larger clone lies a single base off, so this may be a read error. The chain combines TRBV12-3 or TRBV12-4 with TRBJ2-1; D may correspond to TRBD1 or TRBD2 (6 bases each). The CDR3 loop spans 15 amino acids. CDR3 region: CASSTEGVGYNELFF. In DNA, the CDR3 is TGTGCCAGCAGCACGGAGGGGGTAGGCTACAATGAGCTGTTCTTC.

The rearrangement uses TRBV7-9 and TRBJ1-1; 8 bases align to TRBD1. Germline V lookup: CDR1 SEHNR, CDR2 FQNEAQ (reference sequence). This CDR3 comprises 16 residues. Unmatched junction bases numbered 4, after V lost 1 base and J lost 0 bases. This chain's CDR3 is CASSLDGQGMNTEAFF. In DNA, the CDR3 is TGTGCCAGCAGCTTAGACGGACAGGGCATGAACACTGAAGCTTTCTTT.

This clonotype was recorded at least ten times. The V and J genes are TRBV7-8 and TRBJ2-1; 9 nucleotides agree with TRBD1. Germline V gives CDR1 SGHVS, CDR2 FQNEAQ. The CDR3 has 14 amino acids. J was trimmed by 10 bases and V by 0 bases; bases with no gene match: 4. The DNA for the CDR3 is TGTGCCAGCAGCTTAGCTCCCGGACAGGGGGAGCAGTTCTTC. Its translation is CASSLAPGQGEQFF.